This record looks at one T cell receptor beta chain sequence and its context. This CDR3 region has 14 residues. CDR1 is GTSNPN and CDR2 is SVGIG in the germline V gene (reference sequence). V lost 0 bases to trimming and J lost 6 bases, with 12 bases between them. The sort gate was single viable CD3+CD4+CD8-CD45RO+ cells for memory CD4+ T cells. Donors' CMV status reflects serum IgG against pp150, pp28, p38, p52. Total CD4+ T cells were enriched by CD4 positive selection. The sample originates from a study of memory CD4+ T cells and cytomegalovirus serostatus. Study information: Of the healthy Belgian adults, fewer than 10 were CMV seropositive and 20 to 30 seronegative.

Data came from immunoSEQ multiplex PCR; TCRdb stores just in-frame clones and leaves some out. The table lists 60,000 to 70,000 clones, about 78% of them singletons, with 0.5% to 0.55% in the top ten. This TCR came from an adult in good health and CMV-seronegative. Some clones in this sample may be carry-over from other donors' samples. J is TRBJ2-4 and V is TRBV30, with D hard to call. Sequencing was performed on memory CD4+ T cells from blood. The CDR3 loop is CAWSVETLGNIQYF. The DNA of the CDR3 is TGTGCCTGGAGTGTCGAAACGCTGGGAAACATTCAGTACTTC.